The rows below give T cell receptor beta chains drawn from one sample of a study of shared clonotypes between healthy human individuals. Here immunoSEQ multiplex PCR was the method, and the copy in TCRdb shows in-frame clones only, minus some. Of roughly 1 million clones listed, roughly 75% are singletons. Sequenced: memory CD4+ T cells sorted from blood. These TCRs come from a young man in good health. CDR3s include the opening cysteine and the closing phenylalanine or tryptophan. A D gene is named only where the DNA matches it firmly. The size field is filled for only some rows; it gives once, few, many or a size class.

clone size: -; D gene: -; J gene: TRBJ2-5; V gene: TRBV27; CDR3 protein: CASSPHGETQYF; CDR3 DNA: TGTGCCAGCAGTCCCCACGGAGAGACCCAGTACTTC
clone size: once; D gene: TRBD1; J gene: TRBJ2-1; V gene: TRBV5-4; CDR3 protein: CASSFDRGEYNEQFF; CDR3 DNA: TGTGCCAGCAGCTTCGACAGGGGGGAATACAATGAGCAGTTCTTC
clone size: many; D gene: -; J gene: TRBJ2-5; V gene: TRBV6-1; CDR3 protein: CASAGTHQETQYF; CDR3 DNA: TGTGCCAGCGCCGGGACACACCAAGAGACCCAGTACTTC
clone size: -; D gene: -; J gene: TRBJ1-1; V gene: TRBV7-9; CDR3 protein: CASSLGIGIGNEAFF; CDR3 DNA: TGTGCCAGCAGCTTAGGAATAGGGATCGGTAATGAAGCTTTCTTT
clone size: -; D gene: TRBD2; J gene: TRBJ2-1; V gene: TRBV6-6; CDR3 protein: CASENLAGGSYNEQFF; CDR3 DNA: TGTGCCAGCGAGAATCTAGCGGGGGGCTCCTACAATGAGCAGTTCTTC
clone size: few; D gene: -; J gene: TRBJ1-5; V gene: TRBV7-2; CDR3 protein: CASSFRDLGTQHF; CDR3 DNA: TGTGCCAGCAGCTTCAGGGATTTGGGGACCCAGCATTTT
clone size: -; D gene: TRBD2; J gene: TRBJ2-7; V gene: TRBV6-1; CDR3 protein: CASRLAGGYEQYF; CDR3 DNA: TGTGCCAGCAGACTAGCGGGGGGGTACGAGCAGTACTTC
clone size: -; D gene: -; J gene: TRBJ1-2; V gene: TRBV27; CDR3 protein: CASKSEGGYTF; CDR3 DNA: TGTGCCAGCAAGTCGGAGGGCGGCTACACCTTC
clone size: -; D gene: -; J gene: TRBJ1-2; V gene: TRBV18; CDR3 protein: CASSAGVSNYGYTF; CDR3 DNA: TGTGCCAGCTCAGCCGGGGTTTCAAACTATGGCTACACCTTC
clone size: -; D gene: -; J gene: TRBJ2-3; V gene: TRBV11-2; CDR3 protein: CASSARLPLGADTQYF; CDR3 DNA: TGTGCCAGCAGCGCCCGCCTACCCCTGGGGGCAGATACGCAGTATTTT
clone size: -; D gene: TRBD2; J gene: TRBJ2-2; V gene: TRBV29-1; CDR3 protein: CSALGGRAGGNTGELFF; CDR3 DNA: TGCAGCGCCTTAGGCGGGAGGGCAGGAGGGAACACCGGGGAGCTGTTTTTT
clone size: few; D gene: TRBD1; J gene: TRBJ1-1; V gene: TRBV5-3; CDR3 protein: CARSRRQGAQVAFF; CDR3 DNA: TGTGCCAGAAGCAGACGACAGGGCGCGCAGGTAGCTTTCTTT
clone size: -; D gene: -; J gene: TRBJ1-4; V gene: TRBV6-5; CDR3 protein: CASRTDSTNEKLFF; CDR3 DNA: TGTGCCAGCAGAACGGACAGTACTAATGAAAAACTGTTTTTT
clone size: -; D gene: -; J gene: TRBJ1-1; V gene: TRBV30; CDR3 protein: CAWTRLPGGGTEAFF; CDR3 DNA: TGTGCCTGGACCCGGCTCCCCGGAGGGGGCACTGAAGCTTTCTTT
clone size: -; D gene: -; J gene: TRBJ2-5; V gene: TRBV7-8; CDR3 protein: CASSLGGAKETQYF; CDR3 DNA: TGTGCCAGCAGCTTAGGGGGAGCCAAAGAGACCCAGTACTTC
clone size: -; D gene: -; J gene: TRBJ1-6; V gene: TRBV19; CDR3 protein: CASSTSGTASSPLHF; CDR3 DNA: TGTGCCAGTAGTACCTCCGGGACGGCTAGTTCACCCCTCCACTTT
clone size: -; D gene: -; J gene: TRBJ1-5; V gene: TRBV2; CDR3 protein: CASRDQGSNQPQHF; CDR3 DNA: TGTGCCAGCAGGGACCAGGGTAGCAATCAGCCCCAGCATTTT
clone size: many; D gene: -; J gene: TRBJ1-1; V gene: TRBV19; CDR3 protein: CASSTTPGSEAFF; CDR3 DNA: TGTGCCAGTAGCACTACCCCGGGAAGTGAAGCTTTCTTT
clone size: -; D gene: -; J gene: TRBJ1-2; V gene: TRBV16; CDR3 protein: CASSQSSGEFLYGYTF; CDR3 DNA: TGTGCCAGCAGCCAATCGAGCGGAGAGTTCCTCTATGGCTACACCTTC
clone size: -; D gene: -; J gene: TRBJ2-1; V gene: TRBV7-9; CDR3 protein: CASSLGSGSPRSYNEQFF; CDR3 DNA: TGTGCCAGCAGCTTAGGGTCCGGGAGCCCCCGCTCCTACAATGAGCAGTTCTTC
clone size: -; D gene: TRBD1; J gene: TRBJ1-1; V gene: TRBV5-1; CDR3 protein: CASSSTGGAITNTEAFF; CDR3 DNA: TGCGCCAGCAGCTCAACAGGGGGCGCGATCACGAACACTGAAGCTTTCTTT
clone size: few; D gene: -; J gene: TRBJ1-2; V gene: TRBV30; CDR3 protein: CAWSVGQPFGYTF; CDR3 DNA: TGTGCCTGGAGTGTCGGGCAGCCTTTTGGCTACACCTTC
clone size: -; D gene: TRBD2; J gene: TRBJ2-2; V gene: TRBV6-5; CDR3 protein: CATRVAGWTGELFF; CDR3 DNA: TGTGCCACCCGGGTAGCGGGTTGGACCGGGGAGCTGTTTTTT
clone size: -; D gene: -; J gene: TRBJ2-3; V gene: TRBV5-1; CDR3 protein: CASRPGTGDTQYF; CDR3 DNA: TGCGCCAGCAGACCTGGAACTGGAGATACGCAGTATTTT
clone size: -; D gene: TRBD1; J gene: TRBJ2-1; V gene: TRBV2; CDR3 protein: CASSSQNLRGNEQFF; CDR3 DNA: TGTGCCAGCAGCTCTCAAAACCTCAGGGGGAATGAGCAGTTCTTC
clone size: -; D gene: -; J gene: TRBJ2-7; V gene: TRBV27; CDR3 protein: CAILGPYEQYF; CDR3 DNA: TGTGCCATCCTCGGCCCCTACGAGCAGTACTTC
clone size: -; D gene: -; J gene: TRBJ1-1; V gene: TRBV5-6; CDR3 protein: CASSPKGGMNTEAFF; CDR3 DNA: TGTGCCAGCAGCCCTAAGGGTGGGATGAACACTGAAGCTTTCTTT
clone size: -; D gene: -; J gene: TRBJ1-5; V gene: TRBV7-9; CDR3 protein: CASSLEKDSSSNQPQHF; CDR3 DNA: TGTGCCAGCAGCTTAGAGAAGGACAGTTCTAGCAATCAGCCCCAGCATTTT
clone size: -; D gene: -; J gene: TRBJ2-1; V gene: TRBV25-1; CDR3 protein: CASSEWRQGGTYNEQFF; CDR3 DNA: TGTGCCAGCAGTGAATGGAGGCAGGGGGGAACCTACAATGAGCAGTTCTTC
clone size: -; D gene: -; J gene: TRBJ1-2; V gene: TRBV13; CDR3 protein: CASSLFVPGAPGGGYTF; CDR3 DNA: TGTGCCAGCAGCTTGTTTGTTCCGGGCGCTCCAGGTGGTGGCTACACCTTC
clone size: -; D gene: -; J gene: TRBJ2-5; V gene: TRBV7-2; CDR3 protein: CASSFLRETQYF; CDR3 DNA: TGTGCCAGCAGCTTTCTCCGGGAGACCCAGTACTTC
clone size: many; D gene: -; J gene: TRBJ2-7; V gene: TRBV11-3; CDR3 protein: CASSLGSGYGVYEQYF; CDR3 DNA: TGTGCCAGCAGCTTAGGTTCGGGTTATGGGGTGTACGAGCAGTACTTC
clone size: -; D gene: -; J gene: TRBJ1-2; V gene: TRBV19; CDR3 protein: CASSSAGRFLGYTF; CDR3 DNA: TGTGCCAGTAGTAGCGCGGGACGTTTTTTGGGCTACACCTTC
clone size: -; D gene: -; J gene: TRBJ1-3; V gene: TRBV30; CDR3 protein: CAWSSPYDRPQISGNTIYF; CDR3 DNA: TGTGCCTGGAGTTCCCCGTATGACCGTCCCCAGATCTCTGGAAACACCATATATTTT
clone size: -; D gene: -; J gene: TRBJ1-2; V gene: TRBV27; CDR3 protein: CASSFTGTGGYTF; CDR3 DNA: TGTGCCAGCAGTTTTACAGGGACCGGTGGCTACACCTTC
clone size: many; D gene: TRBD2; J gene: TRBJ2-7; V gene: TRBV2; CDR3 protein: CASSTGLAGVYEQYF; CDR3 DNA: TGTGCCAGCAGCACGGGACTAGCGGGGGTCTACGAGCAGTACTTC
clone size: few; D gene: TRBD1; J gene: TRBJ1-1; V gene: TRBV5-4; CDR3 protein: CASSLARQGVNTEAFF; CDR3 DNA: TGTGCCAGCAGCTTGGCCCGACAGGGAGTGAACACTGAAGCTTTCTTT
clone size: -; D gene: -; J gene: TRBJ2-3; V gene: TRBV2; CDR3 protein: CASSAASTDHDTQYF; CDR3 DNA: TGTGCCAGCAGTGCCGCATCGACGGACCACGATACGCAGTATTTT
clone size: -; D gene: -; J gene: TRBJ1-1; V gene: TRBV29-1; CDR3 protein: CSVRTNTEAFF; CDR3 DNA: TGCAGCGTTAGAACTAACACTGAAGCTTTCTTT
clone size: -; D gene: -; J gene: TRBJ2-1; V gene: TRBV4-1; CDR3 protein: CASSKYRDNNEQFF; CDR3 DNA: TGCGCCAGCAGCAAGTACCGGGACAACAATGAGCAGTTCTTC
clone size: -; D gene: -; J gene: TRBJ1-2; V gene: TRBV6-1; CDR3 protein: CATGQGESYTF; CDR3 DNA: TGTGCCACTGGTCAGGGAGAAAGCTACACCTTC
clone size: once; D gene: TRBD2; J gene: TRBJ2-2; V gene: TRBV4-2; CDR3 protein: CASSQDLTSGAGELFF; CDR3 DNA: TGTGCCAGCAGCCAAGATCTCACTAGCGGGGCCGGGGAGCTGTTTTTT
clone size: -; D gene: TRBD1; J gene: TRBJ1-2; V gene: TRBV5-6; CDR3 protein: CASSLTGTGGIYGYTF; CDR3 DNA: TGTGCCAGCAGCTTGACCGGGACAGGGGGGATCTATGGCTACACCTTC
clone size: -; D gene: -; J gene: TRBJ1-2; V gene: TRBV2; CDR3 protein: CASSYQDAGYTF; CDR3 DNA: TGTGCCAGCAGTTACCAGGACGCTGGCTACACCTTC
clone size: -; D gene: -; J gene: TRBJ2-5; V gene: TRBV6-1; CDR3 protein: CASSGQETQYF; CDR3 DNA: TGTGCCAGCAGTGGCCAAGAGACCCAGTACTTC
clone size: -; D gene: -; J gene: TRBJ1-3; V gene: TRBV6-5; CDR3 protein: CASGQLSGNTIYF; CDR3 DNA: TGTGCCAGCGGACAGTTGTCTGGAAACACCATATATTTT
clone size: -; D gene: -; J gene: TRBJ2-3; V gene: TRBV5-4; CDR3 protein: CASSFPHTDTQYF; CDR3 DNA: TGTGCCAGCAGCTTCCCCCACACAGATACGCAGTATTTT
clone size: -; D gene: -; J gene: TRBJ2-3; V gene: TRBV9; CDR3 protein: CASSVASITDTQYF; CDR3 DNA: TGTGCCAGCAGCGTAGCCAGCATCACAGATACGCAGTATTTT
clone size: -; D gene: -; J gene: TRBJ2-7; V gene: TRBV29-1; CDR3 protein: CSVEGLGYEQYF; CDR3 DNA: TGCAGCGTCGAAGGTTTAGGGTACGAGCAGTACTTC
clone size: -; D gene: -; J gene: TRBJ1-1; V gene: TRBV6-5; CDR3 protein: CASSSVGSSAFF; CDR3 DNA: TGTGCCAGCAGTTCTGTTGGCAGCTCGGCTTTCTTT
clone size: once; D gene: -; J gene: TRBJ1-4; V gene: TRBV5-4; CDR3 protein: CASSRGSGTTNEKLFF; CDR3 DNA: TGTGCCAGCAGTCGGGGTTCGGGGACAACTAATGAAAAACTGTTTTTT
clone size: many; D gene: -; J gene: TRBJ1-2; V gene: TRBV29-1; CDR3 protein: CSVERGIDGYTF; CDR3 DNA: TGCAGCGTTGAACGGGGGATTGACGGCTACACCTTC
clone size: -; D gene: -; J gene: TRBJ1-2; V gene: TRBV7-2; CDR3 protein: CASSLVSGYTF; CDR3 DNA: TGTGCCAGCAGCTTAGTCAGTGGCTACACCTTC
clone size: -; D gene: TRBD1; J gene: TRBJ2-1; V gene: TRBV13; CDR3 protein: CASSRLRQGGVYNEQFF; CDR3 DNA: TGTGCCAGCAGCCGGCTCCGACAGGGGGGGGTCTACAATGAGCAGTTCTTC
clone size: -; D gene: -; J gene: TRBJ1-1; V gene: TRBV5-6; CDR3 protein: CASSLVANTEAFF; CDR3 DNA: TGTGCCAGCAGCTTGGTAGCAAACACTGAAGCTTTCTTT
clone size: -; D gene: TRBD1; J gene: TRBJ1-6; V gene: TRBV11-2; CDR3 protein: CASSSYRGVGSPLHF; CDR3 DNA: TGTGCCAGCAGCTCATACAGGGGTGTAGGTTCACCCCTCCACTTT
clone size: -; D gene: -; J gene: TRBJ1-1; V gene: TRBV6-5; CDR3 protein: CASSYRGGRNTEAFF; CDR3 DNA: TGTGCCAGCAGTTACCGTGGGGGGAGGAACACTGAAGCTTTCTTT
clone size: -; D gene: -; J gene: TRBJ1-1; V gene: TRBV18; CDR3 protein: CASSPPGLTGGEAFF; CDR3 DNA: TGTGCCAGCTCACCCCCGGGCCTGACCGGGGGTGAAGCTTTCTTT
clone size: -; D gene: -; J gene: TRBJ1-2; V gene: TRBV5-4; CDR3 protein: CASSLSGRVDYGYTF; CDR3 DNA: TGTGCCAGCAGCTTGTCTGGTAGGGTTGACTATGGCTACACCTTC